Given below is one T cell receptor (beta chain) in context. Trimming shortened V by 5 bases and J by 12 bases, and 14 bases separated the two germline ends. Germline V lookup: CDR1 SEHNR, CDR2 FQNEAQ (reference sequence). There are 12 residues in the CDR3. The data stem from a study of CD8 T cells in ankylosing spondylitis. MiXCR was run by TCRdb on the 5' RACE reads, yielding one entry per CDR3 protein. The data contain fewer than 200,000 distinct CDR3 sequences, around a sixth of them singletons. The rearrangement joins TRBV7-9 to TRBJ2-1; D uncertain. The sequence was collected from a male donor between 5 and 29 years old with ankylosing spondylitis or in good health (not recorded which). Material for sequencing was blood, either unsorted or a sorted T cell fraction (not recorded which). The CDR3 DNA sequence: TGTGCCAGCAGCGCAACGGATTATGGGCAGTTCTTC. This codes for CASSATDYGQFF.